There are a few counts of the clone carrying this TCR beta chain. The record originates from a study of T cell changes during pregnancy in multiple sclerosis. V lost 5 bases to trimming and J lost 6 bases, with 16 bases between them. The CDR3 runs to 15 residues. CDR1 is MGHRA and CDR2 is YSYEKL in the germline V gene. The assay was immunoSEQ multiplex PCR, and TCRdb's table has in-frame clones only and misses some. The sample consists of approximately 61,000 clones, around 90% of them appearing once. This chain joins TRBV4-1 and TRBJ1-4; D might be TRBD1 (6 bases). The sequence derives from a female donor in good health, enrolled as a control in a pregnancy study. The input for sequencing was peripheral blood, taken in the first trimester of pregnancy. CDR3 amino acids: CASSGGRGMDEKLFF. CDR3 nucleotide sequence: TGCGCCAGCAGCGGCGGCAGGGGAATGGATGAAAAACTGTTTTTT.